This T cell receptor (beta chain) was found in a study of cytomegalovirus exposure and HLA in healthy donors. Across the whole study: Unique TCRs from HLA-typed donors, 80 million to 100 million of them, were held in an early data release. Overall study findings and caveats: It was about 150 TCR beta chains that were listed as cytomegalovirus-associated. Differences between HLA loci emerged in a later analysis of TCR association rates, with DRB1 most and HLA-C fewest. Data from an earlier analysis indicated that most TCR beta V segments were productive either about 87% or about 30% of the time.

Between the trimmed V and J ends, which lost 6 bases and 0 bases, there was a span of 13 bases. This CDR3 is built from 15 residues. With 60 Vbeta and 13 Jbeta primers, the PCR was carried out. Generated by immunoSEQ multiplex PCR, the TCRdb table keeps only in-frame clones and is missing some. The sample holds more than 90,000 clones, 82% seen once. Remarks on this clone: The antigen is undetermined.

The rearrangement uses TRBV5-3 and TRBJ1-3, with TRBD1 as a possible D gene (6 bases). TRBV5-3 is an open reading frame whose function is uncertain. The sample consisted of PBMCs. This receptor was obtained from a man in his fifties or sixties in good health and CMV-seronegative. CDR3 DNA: TGTGCCAGAAAGGGGGTGGTGCACTCTGGAAACACCATATATTTT. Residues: CARKGVVHSGNTIYF.